This T cell receptor (beta chain) originates from a study of T cell repertoires in cytomegalovirus infection. For the study at large: Used in the study were CMV epitopes, some recently identified and HLA-C-restricted, others well-studied and HLA-B-restricted. The public TCR beta signatures pointed to both CMV infection and matching HLA type.

Points from the study as a whole: HLA-C-restricted CMV clonotypes gave the most frequent clonotype in two of eight donors. Cumulative public TCR beta family frequency identified CMV carriers with the relevant HLA.

Germline CDR1 PRHDT, CDR2 FYEKMQ (reference sequence). The V and J ends lost 3 bases and 4 bases, in that order; junction bases with no gene match: 3. This CDR3 is 15 amino acids long. Each CDR3 protein gets one entry after TCRdb re-called the reads with MiXCR. The sample holds 830,000 or so distinct CDR3 sequences, 32% seen once. Note on this clonotype: Antigen: not known.

This sequence joins TRBV13 and TRBJ2-1; 10 nucleotides align to TRBD2. Sequencing was performed on cultured CD8+ T cells from PBMCs, taken from culture after CMV antigen stimulation. This receptor was identified in a human donor in good health (CMV status not recorded). Some clones in this sample may be carry-over from other donors' samples. CDR3 nucleotides: TGTGCCAGCAGCTTTGGACTAGCGGAATACAATGAGCAGTTCTTC. It specifies CASSFGLAEYNEQFF.